This passage covers 5 T cell receptor beta chains from one sample sequenced in a study of blood T cell repertoires in COVID-19. Sequencing was performed with immunoSEQ multiplex PCR; in TCRdb, only in-frame clones are kept and a portion is missing. The data show about 60,000 clones, about nine tenths seen once. The source material was peripheral blood. These receptors all stem from a human donor with active COVID-19. The donor label of this sample is uncertain.

The chain employs TRBV9 and TRBJ1-3; D perhaps matches TRBD1 (5 bases). The CDR3 length is 16 residues. CDR1 SGDLS and CDR2 YYNGEE come from the germline V gene. Trimming took 3 bases from V and 3 from J, leaving 16 bases between them. The CDR3 region is CASSASRGEGGNTIYF. CDR3 DNA sequence: TGTGCCAGCAGCGCAAGCCGGGGGGAGGGTGGAAACACCATATATTTT. The full variable domain, completed using reference TRBV9 and TRBJ1-3, is DSGVTQTPKHLITATGQRVTLRCSPRSGDLSVYWYQQSLDQGLQFLIQYYNGEERAKGNILERFSAQQFPDLHSELNLSSLELGDSALYFCASSASRGEGGNTIYFGEGSWLTVV.

The V call is TRBV30, the J call TRBJ1-1, with D possibly matching TRBD1 (5 bases). The CDR3 spans 13 residues. CDR1 and CDR2 (germline): GTSNPN, SVGIG (reference sequence). Trimming took off 0 bases at V and 6 bases at J, with 11 bases between the two ends. This CDR3 reads CAWSVNRGAEAFF. CDR3 nucleotide sequence: TGTGCCTGGAGTGTGAACCGGGGGGCTGAAGCTTTCTTT.

This clone is medium-sized within its sample. The V call is TRBV12-3 or TRBV12-4, the J call TRBJ1-1; D remains ambiguous. The length of the CDR3 is 11 residues. V was pared by 7 bases and J by 2 bases, with 5 bases between. The CDR3 region is CASTYNTEAFF. The CDR3 coding sequence is TGTGCCAGCACTTATAACACTGAAGCTTTCTTT.

The genes are TRBV7-8 and TRBJ1-1; D remains unclear. CDR1 SGHVS and CDR2 FQNEAQ come from the germline V gene. V lost 3 bases and J 1 base, leaving 9 bases between the germline ends. The CDR3 consists of 14 residues. Written as DNA, the CDR3 is TGTGCCAGCAGCTTGGTGACTGGGAACACTGAAGCTTTCTTT. Encoded protein: CASSLVTGNTEAFF.

The chain has TRBV5-1 and TRBJ1-1; the match to TRBD1 covers 7 bases. V dropped 4 bases and J dropped 0; count of bases not matched to a gene: 3. Germline V lookup: CDR1 SGHRS, CDR2 YFSETQ. The CDR3 has 14 residues. The CDR3 DNA sequence: TGCGCCAGCAGCGATGGGACAGTGAACACTGAAGCTTTCTTT. This encodes CASSDGTVNTEAFF.